This T cell receptor (beta chain) appears in the sequencing data of a study of tumor-infiltrating lymphocytes in primary liver carcinoma. Starting from about 0.5 ug of total RNA, TCR beta cDNA was produced with a primer in the constant region. ARM-PCR, slightly modified, supplied the TCR beta libraries through three nested multiplex PCR rounds. With TRBV1-TRBV30 forward primers and a C-beta reverse primer, the first two PCR rounds were run for 10 to 11 cycles each. TCRdb re-derived calls from the multiplex PCR reads in MiXCR, one entry per CDR3 protein. The sample lists fewer than 400,000 distinct CDR3 sequences, 45% to 70% occurring once. This CDR3 spans 13 amino acids. From germline, CDR1 is PRHDT and CDR2 FYEKMQ (reference sequence). Trimming shortened V by 4 bases and J by 2 bases, and 8 bases separated the two germline ends. Blood RNA originated from unsorted whole blood, with germline DNA additionally extracted.

Sequenced input: peripheral blood. This clonotype was obtained from a woman in her twenties or thirties with primary liver carcinoma and hepatitis B virus infection. This sequence joins TRBV13 and TRBJ2-5; D may be TRBD1 or TRBD2 (5 bases each). The CDR3 loop is CASSSEGQETQYF. CDR3 sequence (DNA): TGTGCCAGCAGCTCCGAGGGGCAAGAGACCCAGTACTTC.